The 16 T cell receptor beta chains below were found in one sample sequenced in a study of naive and memory T cell subsets. An equimolar mix of two oligonucleotides served as the beta constant-region primer for TRBC1 and TRBC2. One entry per CDR3 protein, called by TCRdb with MiXCR from the UMI-ligation and nested PCR reads. The sample yields around 160,000 distinct CDR3 sequences, around 15% seen once. The sequenced material came from naive CD4+ T cells from blood. The receptor source for this set is a human donor in good health.

This clonotype was seen only a few times. V gene TRBV12-3 or TRBV12-4 combines with J gene TRBJ2-2; D is unclear. The length of the CDR3 is 14 residues. The V and J ends lost 5 bases and 7 bases respectively, with 14 bases between them. The CDR3: CASSAHRHGGELFF. The CDR3 DNA follows: TGTGCCAGCAGTGCTCACCGTCACGGCGGGGAGCTGTTTTTT.

Only a few counts were recorded for this clonotype. The V gene is TRBV20-1, the J gene TRBJ2-1, with TRBD1 identical over 10 bases. Trimming cost V 6 bases and J 6 bases; bases outside gene matches: 11. The CDR3 runs to 15 residues. CDR1 and CDR2 from the germline V gene are DFQATT and SNEGSKA (reference sequence). The CDR3 nucleotides read TGCAGTGCGAAAAGACAGGGGGCAGGTGGCAATGAGCAGTTCTTC. Protein product: CSAKRQGAGGNEQFF.

This clonotype was seen many times. V and J are TRBV13 and TRBJ2-3; D remains unclear. Deletions cut 3 bases from V and 3 bases from J, with 7 bases between. Germline V gene lookup returns CDR1 PRHDT and CDR2 FYEKMQ (reference sequence). The CDR3 is 13 amino acids. The CDR3: CASSFVGTDTQYF. The CDR3 DNA reads as TGTGCCAGCAGCTTCGTGGGGACAGATACGCAGTATTTT.

The chain has TRBV20-1 and TRBJ2-3; TRBD2 matches at 11 bases. Germline V gene data show CDR1 as DFQATT and CDR2 as SNEGSKA (reference sequence). CDR3 length: 15 residues. V lost 5 bases, J lost 7 bases, and 11 bases stayed unmatched. The CDR3 DNA is TGCAGTGCTTGGGGGCTAGCGGGGGGCTTGAATACGCAGTATTTT. Protein product: CSAWGLAGGLNTQYF.

This chain joins TRBV5-1 and TRBJ2-3; weak D call: TRBD2 (5 bases). Germline assignment: CDR1 SGHRS and CDR2 YFSETQ. CDR3 length: 13 residues. Trimming took off 1 base at V and 4 bases at J, with 7 bases between the two ends. CDR3 sequence reads: CASSLRESDTQYF. CDR3 bases: TGCGCCAGCAGCTTGAGGGAGTCAGATACGCAGTATTTT.

This clonotype was found a few times. This chain connects TRBV3-1 to TRBJ1-2; 7 bases map to TRBD1. V was pared by 0 bases and J by 5 bases, with 9 bases of the junction left unmatched. The CDR3 length is 16 residues. Germline V gene data show CDR1 as LGHDT and CDR2 as YNNKEL (reference sequence). In DNA form, the CDR3 reads TGTGCCAGCAGCCAAGAATTAAGGGGGCGAATGTATGGCTACACCTTC. Its translation is CASSQELRGRMYGYTF.

The chain couples TRBV5-1 to TRBJ2-3; unclear D gene. V was trimmed by 0 bases and J by 1 base, leaving 9 bases between them. From germline, CDR1 is SGHRS and CDR2 YFSETQ. CDR3 length: 15 amino acids. The CDR3 protein is CASSLVMGGTDTQYF. CDR3 DNA sequence: TGCGCCAGCAGCTTGGTTATGGGCGGCACAGATACGCAGTATTTT.

This chain links TRBV6-2 or TRBV6-3 with TRBJ2-2; 8 bases are shared with TRBD2. The junction had 11 bases not matched to a gene; V was cut back by 7 bases and J by 7 bases. Germline lookup yields CDR1 MNHEY and CDR2 SVGEGT. CDR3 length: 15 residues. The CDR3 spells CASTSREGRIGELFF. The CDR3 DNA reads TGTGCCAGCACCTCACGGGAGGGCCGAATCGGGGAGCTGTTTTTT.

The rearrangement uses TRBV28 and TRBJ1-2; 8 bases map to TRBD1. This CDR3 has 14 amino acids. Per germline, CDR1 MDHEN and CDR2 SYDVKM. J lost 5 bases, V lost 5 bases, and 7 bases had no gene match. In DNA form, the CDR3 reads TGTGCCAGCAGTAGCGGACAGGGTGCTTATGGCTACACCTTC. Translated, it gives CASSSGQGAYGYTF.

This chain links TRBV6-6 with TRBJ2-3, with TRBD1 matching 9 bases. With 0 bases clipped from V and 7 bases from J, the junction kept 8 bases outside the gene matches. This CDR3 has 16 amino acids. CDR1 MNHNY and CDR2 SVGAGI come from the germline V gene (reference sequence). The CDR3, as DNA: TGTGCCAGCAGTTACTCCGGGACAGGGCCACTCAATACGCAGTATTTT. Translating it yields CASSYSGTGPLNTQYF.

This clonotype appeared once. The chain combines TRBV6-6 with TRBJ1-3, with D possibly matching TRBD1 (5 bases). In germline, CDR1 is MNHNY, CDR2 SVGAGI (reference sequence). V gave up 4 bases and J gave up 1 base, with 14 bases separating them. This CDR3 is 16 amino acids long. The CDR3 protein is CASSSPARESGNTIYF. CDR3 in DNA: TGTGCCAGCAGTTCCCCCGCCAGGGAGTCTGGAAACACCATATATTTT.

The table lists this clonotype with a few counts. J is TRBJ2-1 and V is TRBV6-2 or TRBV6-3; D remains unclear. Germline loops: CDR1 MNHEY, CDR2 SVGEGT. Trimming took off 2 bases at V and 1 base at J, with 9 bases between the two ends. This CDR3 contains 15 residues. The CDR3 region is CASSYGRTSYNEQFF. The DNA for the CDR3 is TGTGCCAGCAGTTACGGTCGAACATCCTACAATGAGCAGTTCTTC.

This clonotype was seen more than once but under ten times. The chain has TRBV5-1 and TRBJ2-3; no definite D call. From germline, CDR1 is SGHRS and CDR2 YFSETQ. V shed 2 bases and J shed 1 base, with 14 bases lying between them. The CDR3 has 16 residues. In DNA form, the CDR3 reads TGCGCCAGCAGCTTTGTTACTACGGATCGCACAGATACGCAGTATTTT. The encoded protein is CASSFVTTDRTDTQYF.

This clonotype was observed a handful of times. V is TRBV7-9 and J is TRBJ1-1, with D unresolved. This CDR3 spans 14 amino acids. The V end lost 5 bases, the J end lost 7 bases, and 17 bases lay between the germline ends. The V gene's germline CDR1 is SEHNR and CDR2 FQNEAQ (reference sequence). The CDR3 reads CASSPGRVLYEAFF. The CDR3 DNA follows: TGTGCCAGCAGCCCTGGACGGGTACTTTATGAAGCTTTCTTT.

The V call is TRBV4-2, the J call TRBJ2-1; 8 bases align to TRBD2. The germline V gene encodes CDR1 LGHNA and CDR2 YNFKEQ. Trimming cost V 1 base and J 3 bases; bases outside gene matches: 8. CDR3 length: 17 residues. This CDR3 is CASSQAYGLASYNEQFF. CDR3 nucleotides: TGTGCCAGCAGCCAAGCATATGGACTAGCTAGCTACAATGAGCAGTTCTTC.

The J gene is TRBJ2-1, the V gene TRBV30; D is perhaps TRBD1 (6 bases). Per the germline V gene, CDR1 is GTSNPN and CDR2 is SVGIG (reference sequence). Trimming took off 1 base at V and 9 bases at J, with 16 bases between the two ends. The CDR3 is 14 amino acids. The CDR3 is CAWSALSRGGEQFF. CDR3 nucleotide sequence: TGTGCCTGGAGTGCATTAAGTCGAGGGGGTGAGCAGTTCTTC.